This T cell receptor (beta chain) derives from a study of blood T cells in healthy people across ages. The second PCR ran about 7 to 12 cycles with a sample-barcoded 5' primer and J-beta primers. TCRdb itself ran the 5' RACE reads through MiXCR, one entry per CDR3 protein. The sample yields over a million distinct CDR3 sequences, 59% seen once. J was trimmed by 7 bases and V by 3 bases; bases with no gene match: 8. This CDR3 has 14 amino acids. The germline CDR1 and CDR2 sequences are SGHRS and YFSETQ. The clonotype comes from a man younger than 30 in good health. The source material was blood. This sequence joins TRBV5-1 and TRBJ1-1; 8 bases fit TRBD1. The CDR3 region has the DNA TGCGCCAGCAGCTCAGGGACAGGCGCCCTTGAAGCTTTCTTT. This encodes CASSSGTGALEAFF.